The subject of this entry is one T cell receptor (beta chain). The CDR3 loop spans 12 amino acids. Between the trimmed V and J ends, which lost 2 bases and 9 bases, there was a span of 10 bases. Looked up from germline, CDR1 is MNHEY and CDR2 is SVGEGT. This entry belongs to a study of blood T cells in healthy people across ages. The authors ran a second PCR of about 7 to 12 cycles using a sample-barcoded 5' primer and a J-beta primer mix. Researchers report that a template-switch adaptor with 12 random nucleotides tagged each cDNA molecule. TCRdb itself ran the 5' RACE reads through MiXCR, one entry per CDR3 protein. Of just under 750,000 distinct CDR3 sequences listed, about 20% are singletons.

This clonotype was obtained from a man between 70 and 80 years old in good health. Sequencing was carried out using blood. This chain links TRBV6-2 or TRBV6-3 with TRBJ2-5; D is undetermined. CDR3 protein: CASSYPSRAQYF. In nucleotides, the CDR3 is TGTGCCAGCAGTTACCCCTCCCGGGCCCAGTACTTC.